The TCR beta chain described here comes from a study of T cell responses to AZD1222 COVID-19 vaccine. On the study more broadly: Some second doses came at about 4 weeks and others at about 12 weeks; these were pooled. General study results and limits: The span of vaccine-associated CD4 TCRs extended across spike, with dominance at 160-218 and 743-854. It should be noted that donors were predominantly white British and more often female, and clonal diversity was possibly underestimated.

Concerning this clone itself: Its specificity is unknown.

Some clones are missing from TCRdb's copy, which holds only in-frame ones; the method was immunoSEQ multiplex PCR. The repertoire has roughly 120,000 clones, roughly 89% of them found once; the top ten carry 3.5% to 5%. Per germline, CDR1 LNHDA and CDR2 SQIVND (reference sequence). This CDR3 is built from 15 residues. Trimming removed 8 bases at V and 5 bases at J, with 19 bases between. The sequencing here drew on peripheral blood, taken on day 0 of AZD1222 vaccination. This clonotype was obtained from an adult in good health. The chain couples TRBV19 to TRBJ1-5; TRBD1 might be the D (6 bases). CDR3 coding DNA: TGTGCCAGTTCTACATACAACAGGGAGCATCAGCCCCAGCATTTT. This codes for CASSTYNREHQPQHF. The full variable domain, in which reference TRBV19 and TRBJ1-5 provide the parts outside the CDR3, is DGGITQSPKYLFRKEGQNVTLSCEQNLNHDAMYWYRQDPGQGLRLIYYSQIVNDFQKGDIAEGYSVSREKKESFPLTVTSAQKNPTAFYLCASSTYNREHQPQHFGDGTRLSIL.